Listed below are T cell receptor beta chains from one sample, sequenced in a study of blood T cell repertoires in COVID-19. Method: immunoSEQ multiplex PCR; TCRdb's copy keeps in-frame clones and lacks some. The sample records 210,000 or so clones, about nine tenths being singletons. The sequencing sample was made of peripheral blood. Source of these receptors: a man aged 40-49 years with acute or convalescent COVID-19. CDR3s include the opening cysteine and the closing phenylalanine or tryptophan. The D gene is left open where the match is weak. Not every row has a clone size; where given, it reads once, few, many or a size class.

NA	TRBD1	TRBV19	TRBJ1-2	TGTGCCAGTAGTATAGGGACAGGGGGCGCGGACTATGGCTACACCTTC	CASSIGTGGADYGYTF
NA	NA	TRBV27	TRBJ2-5	TGTGCCAGCAGTTTGGGTGCAGGGCAAGAGACCCAGTACTTC	CASSLGAGQETQYF
few	NA	TRBV13	TRBJ1-3	TGTGCCAGCAGCTTAGCGGGAAACACCATATATTTT	CASSLAGNTIYF
NA	NA	TRBV5-1	TRBJ2-5	TGCGCCAGCAGCGGAGGAAGGGCGGGGGAGACCCAGTACTTC	CASSGGRAGETQYF
NA	TRBD1	TRBV11-3	TRBJ2-6	TGTGCCAGCAGCCCAGGGGGCGCTGGGGCCAACGTCCTGACTTTC	CASSPGGAGANVLTF
NA	NA	TRBV4-2	TRBJ1-2	TGTGCCAGCAGCCAAGATCTGATCACAGATACTAACTATGGCTACACCTTC	CASSQDLITDTNYGYTF
NA	TRBD1	TRBV13	TRBJ1-1	TGTGCCAGCAGCCATGGACAGGGTGAGGCTTTCTTT	CASSHGQGEAFF
NA	TRBD1	TRBV27	TRBJ2-7	TGTGCCAGCAGTTTAAATTACAGGGGGCACGACGAGCAGTACTTC	CASSLNYRGHDEQYF
NA	NA	TRBV27	TRBJ2-6	TGTGCCAGCAGTTTTGGGGCAGATCCCCTCCGGGCCAACGTCCTGACTTTC	CASSFGADPLRANVLTF
NA	NA	TRBV6-2/TRBV6-3	TRBJ2-3	TGTGCCAGCAGTTACTCGGTTCTAGCTGTAGATACGCAGTATTTT	CASSYSVLAVDTQYF
NA	TRBD1	TRBV29-1	TRBJ2-2	TGCAGCGCCGGGACAGGGACCGGGGAGCTGTTTTTT	CSAGTGTGELFF
NA	TRBD1	TRBV19	TRBJ2-3	TGTGCCAGTAGTCCTGACAGGGAAGATACGCAGTATTTT	CASSPDREDTQYF
NA	NA	TRBV19	TRBJ1-1	TGTGCCAGTAGTATTAGCGGGCAGGGCGGTCGGATGAACACTGAAGCTTTCTTT	CASSISGQGGRMNTEAFF
once	NA	TRBV5-1	TRBJ2-5	TGCGCCAGCAGCTTACAGGCGGACATCCAAGAGACCCAGTACTTC	CASSLQADIQETQYF
NA	NA	TRBV6-5	TRBJ2-5	TGTGCCAGCAAACAAGGGGCAGGGGAAGAGACCCAGTACTTC	CASKQGAGEETQYF
NA	TRBD1	TRBV10-3	TRBJ1-5	TGTGCCATCAGTGCGACAGGGGTCAATCAGCCCCAGCATTTT	CAISATGVNQPQHF
NA	TRBD2	TRBV14	TRBJ2-5	TGTGCCAGCAGCCAACCAGGGACTAGGTCCCAAGAGACCCAGTACTTC	CASSQPGTRSQETQYF
NA	NA	TRBV11-2	TRBJ2-7	TGTGCCAGCAGCCAAGACAGGAGCTCCTACGAGCAGTACTTC	CASSQDRSSYEQYF
NA	TRBD1	TRBV3-1/TRBV3-2	TRBJ2-1	TGTGCCAGCAGCCAGACGGACAGGGGGCGTACCAATGAGCAGTTCTTC	CASSQTDRGRTNEQFF
NA	NA	TRBV7-2	TRBJ1-5	TGTGCCAGCAGCTCCGGACTCAGCAATCAGCCCCAGCATTTT	CASSSGLSNQPQHF
NA	TRBD2	TRBV2	TRBJ2-1	TGTGCCAGCAGGCCTAGCGGGGGGTCTGGCAATGAGCAGTTCTTC	CASRPSGGSGNEQFF
once	NA	TRBV4-1	TRBJ1-2	TGCGCCAGCAGCCAAGTTGCGGTTAGAGGCTACACCTTC	CASSQVAVRGYTF
NA	TRBD2	TRBV9	TRBJ2-5	TGTGCCAGCAGCTTATATAGCGGGGGCGAGGGAGAGACCCAGTACTTC	CASSLYSGGEGETQYF
NA	TRBD1	TRBV10-1	TRBJ2-2	TGCGCCAGCAGGTCCGGGACAGGGAACACCGGGGAGCTGTTTTTT	CASRSGTGNTGELFF
NA	NA	TRBV4-3	TRBJ2-5	TGCGCCAGCAGCCACAGACCCCGGGATGAGACCCAGTACTTC	CASSHRPRDETQYF
once	TRBD2	TRBV7-3	TRBJ2-5	TGTGCCAGCAGCCTCAGCGGGGGACGGGAGACCCAGTACTTC	CASSLSGGRETQYF
NA	NA	TRBV7-2	TRBJ1-5	TGTGCCAGCAGCTTAGAGGGAGGGGACCAGCCCCAGCATTTT	CASSLEGGDQPQHF
NA	NA	TRBV6-5	TRBJ1-1	TGTGCCAGCCGGAGGGGAGCCGGCACTGAAGCTTTCTTT	CASRRGAGTEAFF
NA	NA	TRBV30	TRBJ1-2	TGTGCCTGGAGGACGCGGGGGGTCGCCTATGGCTACACCTTC	CAWRTRGVAYGYTF
NA	TRBD2	TRBV5-1	TRBJ2-5	TGCGCCAGCAGCCCGGGACTAGCGGGGGGGCATCTAGAGACCCAGTACTTC	CASSPGLAGGHLETQYF
NA	TRBD2	TRBV18	TRBJ2-1	TGTGCCAGCTCACCGGGAGGGAAGGTGGGTGAGCAGTTCTTC	CASSPGGKVGEQFF
NA	TRBD1	TRBV2	TRBJ1-5	TGTGCCAGCAGACCCGACAGGGTTGGAGAAAGCAATCAGCCCCAGCATTTT	CASRPDRVGESNQPQHF
NA	NA	TRBV18	TRBJ2-7	TGTGCCAGCTCACGCCAATACAGGGAATTATCACCCTACGAGCAGTACTTC	CASSRQYRELSPYEQYF
NA	TRBD2	TRBV5-1	TRBJ2-7	TGCGCCAGCAGCCCAGCGACTAGCGGGGGATTAGAGGAGCAGTACTTC	CASSPATSGGLEEQYF
NA	NA	TRBV10-3	TRBJ1-5	TGTGCCATCAGTGAATCACTCGGAGGTAGCAATCAGCCCCAGCATTTT	CAISESLGGSNQPQHF
NA	NA	TRBV6-5	TRBJ1-5	TGTGCCAGCAGTTACGCCTGGGGTCGGGGTCAGCCCCAGCATTTT	CASSYAWGRGQPQHF
NA	TRBD1	TRBV2	TRBJ2-2	TGTGCCAGCAGTAACCTATTTCTCGGACAGGATAACACCGGGGAGCTGTTTTTT	CASSNLFLGQDNTGELFF
NA	TRBD1	TRBV28	TRBJ1-4	TGTGCCAGCAAGCGGACAGGGCACGAAAAACTGTTTTTT	CASKRTGHEKLFF
NA	TRBD1	TRBV15	TRBJ1-3	TGTGCCACCAGCGACCGGGACAGGGGTCGGGGAAACACCATATATTTT	CATSDRDRGRGNTIYF
NA	NA	TRBV30	TRBJ1-1	TGTGCCTGGTCTGGGGAGGTTAAGAACACTGAAGCTTTCTTT	CAWSGEVKNTEAFF
NA	TRBD2	TRBV4-3	TRBJ2-1	TGCGCCAGCAGCCAACGAGCGGGGACTAGCGGGTACAATGAGCAGTTCTTC	CASSQRAGTSGYNEQFF
NA	NA	TRBV13	TRBJ1-1	TGTGCCAGCAGCTCAAGGGGGGGACGCGGGTCTGAAGCTTTCTTT	CASSSRGGRGSEAFF
NA	NA	TRBV5-1	TRBJ2-1	TGCGCCAGCAGCTTGGCAACAGACAATGAGCAGTTCTTC	CASSLATDNEQFF
NA	TRBD1	TRBV28	TRBJ2-1	TGTGCCAGCAGTGCGGACAGGGTTGCCTACAATGAGCAGTTCTTC	CASSADRVAYNEQFF
NA	NA	TRBV29-1	TRBJ1-1	TGCAGCGTTGAACTTTCCCACAGGGAAGCTTTCTTT	CSVELSHREAFF
NA	NA	TRBV7-2	TRBJ2-7	TGTGCCAGCAGCTTAAGGCCGGGAACCTACGAGCAGTACTTC	CASSLRPGTYEQYF
NA	TRBD1	TRBV5-1	TRBJ2-5	TGCGCCAGCAGCCCGGGGACAGGGCCTTGGGGGGAAGAGACCCAGTACTTC	CASSPGTGPWGEETQYF
NA	NA	TRBV4-1	TRBJ1-1	TGCGCCAGCAGCCCCGGAGGCCGGGGTGACGCTTTCTTT	CASSPGGRGDAFF
NA	NA	TRBV5-4	TRBJ2-3	TGTGCCAGCAGCTCAGGGCAGCACACAGATACGCAGTATTTT	CASSSGQHTDTQYF
NA	TRBD1	TRBV11-3	TRBJ2-7	TGTGCCAGCAGCCCGGGACAGGGACACTCCTACGAGCAGTACTTC	CASSPGQGHSYEQYF
NA	TRBD1	TRBV25-1	TRBJ1-4	TGTGCCAGCAGTGACGTGTCACAGGGGTCAGCTAATGAAAAACTGTTTTTT	CASSDVSQGSANEKLFF
NA	TRBD1	TRBV15	TRBJ2-5	TGTGCCACCAGCAGGGGACAGGGCCAAGAGACCCAGTACTTC	CATSRGQGQETQYF
NA	NA	TRBV28	TRBJ2-1	TGTGCCAGCAGTTTAGGCTACGGTGGGCTAGCCCAGTTCTTC	CASSLGYGGLAQFF
once	NA	TRBV5-4	TRBJ2-3	TGTGCCAGCAGCTTGGCCCCCGGACTTAGTGGGGATACGCAGTATTTT	CASSLAPGLSGDTQYF
few	NA	TRBV30	TRBJ2-2	TGTGCCTGGAGTGCAGCGGGCCCGAACACCGGGGAGCTGTTTTTT	CAWSAAGPNTGELFF
once	TRBD1	TRBV30	TRBJ2-5	TGTGCCTGGAGTGAAGGTTCTAGGCAGGGGGCCTGGGAGACCCAGTACTTC	CAWSEGSRQGAWETQYF
once	NA	TRBV19	TRBJ2-7	TGTGCCAGTAGTATGCTACTTAGCTCCTACGAGCAGTACTTC	CASSMLLSSYEQYF
NA	TRBD2	TRBV10-1	TRBJ2-3	TGCGCCAGCAGTGCCCTAGCGGGGGGCCACCGGCAGTATTTT	CASSALAGGHRQYF
NA	NA	TRBV28	TRBJ2-1	TGTGCCAGCAGTGACGGGGGCTCCTACAATGAGCAGTTCTTC	CASSDGGSYNEQFF